Here is one T cell receptor beta chain with its context. The antigen is undetermined. Viral peptide pools were used in the ViraFEST assay to expand antigen-specific CD4+ T cells, and sequencing came afterward. The culture ran for roughly ten days before CD4+ T cells were isolated. Previously uninfected by SARS-CoV-2, the vaccine recipients also showed negative nucleocapsid antibodies. The record originates from a study of vaccination effects on CD4 cells after COVID-19. The data were produced by immunoSEQ multiplex PCR, yet TCRdb's version contains in-frame clones alone and is incomplete. The sample has some 59,000 clones; 80% to 85% are singletons. The CDR3 sequence is 14 residues long. V dropped 6 bases and J dropped 5; count of bases not matched to a gene: 6. The germline gives CDR1 SNHLY, CDR2 FYNNEI.

The rearrangement links TRBV2 to TRBJ2-5; 10 positions match TRBD1. Sequenced here: CD4+ T cells from PBMCs cultured with HCoV-229E spike peptides, sampled before COVID-19 vaccination. The clonotype comes from a human donor who received a COVID-19 vaccine. CDR3 DNA: TGTGCCAGCAGGACGGGACAGGGGTGGGAGACCCAGTACTTC. It yields the protein CASRTGQGWETQYF.